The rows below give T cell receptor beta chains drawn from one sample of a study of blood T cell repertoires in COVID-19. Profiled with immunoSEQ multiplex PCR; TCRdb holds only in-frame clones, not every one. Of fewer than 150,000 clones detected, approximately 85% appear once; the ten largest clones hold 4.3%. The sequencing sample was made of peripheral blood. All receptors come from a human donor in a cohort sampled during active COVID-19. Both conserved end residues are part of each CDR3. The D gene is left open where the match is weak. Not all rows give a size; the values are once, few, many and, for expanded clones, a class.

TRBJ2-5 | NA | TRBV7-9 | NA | CASSLASIGGETQYF | TGTGCCAGCAGCTTAGCTTCTATCGGGGGAGAGACCCAGTACTTC
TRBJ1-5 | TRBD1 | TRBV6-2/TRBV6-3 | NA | CASSRYSATGSYQPQHF | TGTGCCAGCAGTCGTTATTCAGCGACAGGGTCTTATCAGCCCCAGCATTTT
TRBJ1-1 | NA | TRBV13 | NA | CASSLAGIDTEAFF | TGTGCCAGCAGCTTAGCAGGGATCGACACTGAAGCTTTCTTT
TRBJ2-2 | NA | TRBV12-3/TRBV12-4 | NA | CASSIISGELFF | TGTGCCAGCAGTATTATATCCGGGGAGCTGTTTTTT
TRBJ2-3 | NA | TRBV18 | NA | CASSPWTPAPADTQYF | TGTGCCAGCTCACCTTGGACTCCAGCCCCGGCAGATACGCAGTATTTT
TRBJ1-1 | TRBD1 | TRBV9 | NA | CASSVRTGMNTEAFF | TGTGCCAGCAGCGTGAGGACAGGGATGAACACTGAAGCTTTCTTT
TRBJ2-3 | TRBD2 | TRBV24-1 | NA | CATSDLQSSGAGSTDTQYF | TGTGCCACCAGTGATTTGCAGTCTAGCGGAGCGGGTAGCACAGATACGCAGTATTTT
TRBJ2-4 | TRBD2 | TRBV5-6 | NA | CASLGRVQNIQYF | TGTGCCAGCTTGGGGAGGGTTCAAAACATTCAGTACTTC
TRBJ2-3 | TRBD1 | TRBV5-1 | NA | CASSPTGVRTDTQYF | TGCGCCAGCAGCCCCACAGGGGTTAGGACAGATACGCAGTATTTT
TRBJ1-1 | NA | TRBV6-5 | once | CASSPQGRSNTEAFF | TGTGCCAGCAGTCCTCAGGGGCGCTCGAACACTGAAGCTTTCTTT
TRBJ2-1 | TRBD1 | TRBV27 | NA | CASSLSPSQGQGYNEQFF | TGTGCCAGCAGTTTATCGCCTAGCCAAGGACAGGGATACAATGAGCAGTTCTTC
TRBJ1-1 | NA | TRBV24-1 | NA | CATSDIPSIRDTEAFF | TGTGCCACCAGTGATATCCCGAGTATTCGGGACACTGAAGCTTTCTTT
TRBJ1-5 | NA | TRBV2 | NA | CASSDFNQPQHF | TGTGCCAGCAGTGACTTTAATCAGCCCCAGCATTTT
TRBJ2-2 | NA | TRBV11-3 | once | CASSLVGAGELFF | TGTGCCAGCAGCTTAGTCGGAGCCGGGGAGCTGTTTTTT
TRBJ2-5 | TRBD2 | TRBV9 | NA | CASSVGTSAPTQYF | TGTGCCAGCAGCGTAGGGACTAGCGCCCCCACCCAGTACTTC
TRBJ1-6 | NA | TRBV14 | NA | CASSQQGSYNSPLHF | TGTGCCAGCAGCCAACAGGGTTCCTATAATTCACCCCTCCACTTT
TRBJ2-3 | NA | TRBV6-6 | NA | CASSLRGDTQYF | TGTGCCAGCAGCCTCAGGGGAGATACGCAGTATTTT
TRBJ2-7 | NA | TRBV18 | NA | CASSLGAYEQYF | TGTGCCAGCTCGCTCGGGGCCTACGAGCAGTACTTC
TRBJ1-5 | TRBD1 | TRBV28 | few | CASSLIQGANEPQHF | TGTGCCAGCAGTTTGATACAGGGGGCGAATGAGCCCCAGCATTTT
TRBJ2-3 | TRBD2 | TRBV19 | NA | CASSTSSGPLGGDTQYF | TGTGCCAGTAGTACCTCTAGCGGCCCCCTTGGAGGAGATACGCAGTATTTT
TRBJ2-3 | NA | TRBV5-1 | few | CASSLGRDTDTQYF | TGCGCCAGCAGCTTGGGGCGGGACACAGATACGCAGTATTTT
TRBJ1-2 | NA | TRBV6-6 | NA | CASSYSGGYGYTF | TGTGCCAGCAGTTACTCAGGGGGCTATGGCTACACCTTC
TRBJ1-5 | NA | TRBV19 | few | CASSIGFYSNQPQHF | TGTGCCAGTAGTATCGGGTTTTATAGCAATCAGCCCCAGCATTTT
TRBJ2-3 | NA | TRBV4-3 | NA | CASSQGSLSANLDTQYF | TGCGCCAGCAGCCAAGGGTCCCTTAGCGCAAATTTAGATACGCAGTATTTT
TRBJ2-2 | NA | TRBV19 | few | CASRQVTGELFF | TGTGCCAGTCGACAGGTCACCGGGGAGCTGTTTTTT
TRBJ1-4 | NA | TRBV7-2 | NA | CASTPRGSANEKLFF | TGTGCCAGCACCCCCCGGGGTTCCGCTAATGAAAAACTGTTTTTT
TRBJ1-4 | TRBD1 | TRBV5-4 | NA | CASSAKTGGKEKLFF | TGTGCCAGCAGCGCGAAGACAGGGGGCAAGGAAAAACTGTTTTTT
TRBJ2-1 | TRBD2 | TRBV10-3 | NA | CAIRALAGVNEQFF | TGTGCCATCAGGGCCCTAGCGGGAGTGAATGAGCAGTTCTTC
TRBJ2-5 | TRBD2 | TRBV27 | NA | CARLWGGPRYKSGYF | TGTGCCAGGCTCTGGGGGGGTCCCAGGTACAAGAGTGGGTACTTC
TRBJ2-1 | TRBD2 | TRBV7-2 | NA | CASRVRGLGTNEQFF | TGTGCCAGCAGAGTACGGGGACTAGGCACCAATGAGCAGTTCTTC
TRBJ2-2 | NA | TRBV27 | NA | CASRTVNTGELFF | TGTGCCAGTAGGACAGTGAACACCGGGGAGCTGTTTTTT
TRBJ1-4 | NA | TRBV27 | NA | CASSIGGGLGEKLFF | TGTGCCAGCAGTATCGGGGGGGGCTTGGGGGAAAAACTGTTTTTT
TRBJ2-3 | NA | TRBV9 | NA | CASSVADSRADTQYF | TGTGCCAGCAGCGTAGCCGACAGTCGGGCAGATACGCAGTATTTT
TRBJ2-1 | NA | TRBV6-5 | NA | CASSPDHGRNEQFF | TGTGCCAGCAGCCCCGATCATGGGCGTAATGAGCAGTTCTTC
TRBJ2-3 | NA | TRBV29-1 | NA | CSVGGDRSTDTQYF | TGCAGCGTCGGGGGGGACAGAAGCACAGATACGCAGTATTTT
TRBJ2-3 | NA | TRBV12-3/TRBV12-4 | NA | CASALGRADTQYF | TGTGCCAGCGCGCTCGGCCGGGCAGATACGCAGTATTTT
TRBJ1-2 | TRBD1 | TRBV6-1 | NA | CASSEAGQGHYGYTF | TGTGCCAGCAGTGAAGCCGGACAGGGGCACTATGGCTACACCTTC
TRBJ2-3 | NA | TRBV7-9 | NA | CASSPGLSADTQYF | TGTGCCAGCAGCCCAGGACTAAGTGCAGATACGCAGTATTTT
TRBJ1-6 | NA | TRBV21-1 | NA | CASSKFKSESVSRSPLHF | TGTGCCAGCAGCAAATTTAAATCGGAGTCCGTTTCGCGTTCACCCCTCCACTTT
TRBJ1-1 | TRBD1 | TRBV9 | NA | CASSAKTGLFGANTEAFF | TGTGCCAGCAGCGCGAAGACAGGGCTATTTGGCGCGAACACTGAAGCTTTCTTT
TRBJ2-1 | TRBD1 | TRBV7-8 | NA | CASSPGGLSGQFYNEQFF | TGTGCCAGCAGCCCTGGCGGGCTATCGGGACAGTTCTACAATGAGCAGTTCTTC
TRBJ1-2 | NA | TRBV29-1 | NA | CSVLQDSYGYTF | TGCAGCGTTCTGCAGGACAGCTATGGCTACACCTTC
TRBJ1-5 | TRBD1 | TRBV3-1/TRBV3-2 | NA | CASSRTGDGPQHF | TGTGCCAGCAGCCGGACAGGGGATGGGCCCCAGCATTTT
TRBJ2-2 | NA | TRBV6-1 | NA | CASSVQGGGVNTGELFF | TGTGCCAGCAGTGTCCAGGGAGGCGGAGTGAACACCGGGGAGCTGTTTTTT